The 14 T cell receptor beta chains given below trace back to one sample, sequenced in a study of shared clonotypes between healthy human individuals. The assay was immunoSEQ multiplex PCR, and TCRdb's table has in-frame clones only and misses some. The sample shows around 550,000 clones, 90% to 96% of them seen only once. Sequenced: naive CD4+ T cells sorted from blood. Subset indicated: CD45RA+ positively selected. These receptors originate from a woman aged 25 to 39 in good health.

V gene TRBV30 combines with J gene TRBJ2-1; TRBD2 agrees at 15 bases. The CDR3 totals 19 residues. Germline V lookup: CDR1 GTSNPN, CDR2 SVGIG (reference sequence). The V segment lost 3 bases and the J segment 2 bases; nucleotides outside the gene matches: 11. The CDR3 DNA reads as TGTGCCTGGAGGGAGAAAAGGACTAGCGGGAGGGGGGCCTACAATGAGCAGTTCTTC. It translates to CAWREKRTSGRGAYNEQFF.

This chain uses TRBV5-1 with TRBJ1-1; 8 bases match TRBD1. Germline CDR1 SGHRS, CDR2 YFSETQ. The ends lost 0 bases at V and 5 bases at J; junction bases unmatched: 12. This CDR3 comprises 17 residues. CDR3 loop: CASSLAGLRGQVTEAFF. CDR3 sequence (DNA): TGCGCCAGCAGCTTGGCTGGTCTCAGGGGGCAGGTGACTGAAGCTTTCTTT.

The chain joins TRBV4-1 to TRBJ2-1; 7 nucleotides align to TRBD2. The V segment lost 4 bases and the J segment 4 bases; nucleotides outside the gene matches: 4. Germline values: CDR1 MGHRA, CDR2 YSYEKL. The CDR3 extends over 14 amino acids. The CDR3 DNA is TGCGCCAGCAGCCCGAGAGCGGGGTACAATGAGCAGTTCTTC. It translates to CASSPRAGYNEQFF.

The gene calls are TRBV18 and TRBJ2-7, with a weak D call TRBD1 (6 bases). CDR3 length: 14 residues. With 3 bases removed from V and 2 bases from J, the gap between germline ends came to 11 bases. CDR1 and CDR2 (germline): KGHSH, LQKENI. In DNA, the CDR3 is TGTGCCAGCTCACCGTACAGGGATACCTACGAGCAGTACTTC. As protein: CASSPYRDTYEQYF.

V usage is TRBV5-2 and J usage is TRBJ1-5; the table calls TRBD1, which could not be checked here. TRBV5-2 is annotated as a pseudogene. CDR3 length equals 13 residues. The CDR3 bases are TGTGCCAGCAGTCAAGACAGAACTCAGCCCCAGCATTTT. Encoded protein: CASSQDRTQPQHF.

The V and J genes are TRBV30 and TRBJ1-6, with a weak D call TRBD1 (6 bases). V lost 2 bases, J lost 10 bases, and 12 bases lay in between. This CDR3 is built from 13 residues. Germline-derived CDR1 and CDR2 are GTSNPN and SVGIG (reference sequence). CDR3 loop: CAWSTTGGSPLHF. The CDR3 DNA follows: TGTGCCTGGAGTACGACAGGAGGATCACCCCTCCACTTT.

The gene calls are TRBV29-1 and TRBJ2-7, with D perhaps TRBD1 (5 bases). The V gene's germline CDR1 is SQVTM and CDR2 ANQGSEA. CDR3 length equals 15 residues. Trimming cost V 6 bases and J 9 bases, with 27 bases left between them. CDR3 coding DNA: TGCAGCGTGCATATTACAGGACAACTCGCATCAGGGCAGTACTTC. Encoded protein: CSVHITGQLASGQYF.

This chain joins TRBV7-9 and TRBJ1-2; TRBD1 is a possible D gene (5 bases). V was trimmed by 4 bases and J by 2 bases, leaving 14 bases between them. The CDR3 covers 15 residues. Germline CDR1 is SEHNR and CDR2 is FQNEAQ (reference sequence). This CDR3 is CASSSERQSNYGYTF. The CDR3 DNA is TGTGCCAGCAGCTCCGAGAGACAGTCAAACTATGGCTACACCTTC.

The chain carries TRBV2 and TRBJ2-3, with no clear D. V lost 2 bases and J 3 bases, leaving 6 bases between the germline ends. The V gene's germline CDR1 is SNHLY and CDR2 FYNNEI. This CDR3 contains 13 residues. The CDR3 DNA reads TGTGCCAGCAGTGAATTAGGTACAGATACGCAGTATTTT. It encodes CASSELGTDTQYF.

The chain has TRBV15 and TRBJ2-2; D may be TRBD2 (6 bases). The CDR3 length is 16 residues. V was clipped by 0 bases and J by 3 bases, with 11 bases between them. Germline V lookup: CDR1 LNHNV, CDR2 YYDKDF (reference sequence). The CDR3 spells CATSRDGDFYTGELFF. The CDR3 DNA sequence: TGTGCCACCAGCAGAGATGGGGACTTTTACACCGGGGAGCTGTTTTTT.

This chain uses TRBV30 with TRBJ1-1; TRBD1 is a possible D gene (6 bases). V was pared by 2 bases and J by 6 bases, with 13 bases between. CDR3 length equals 13 residues. Germline CDR1 reads GTSNPN; CDR2 reads SVGIG (reference sequence). CDR3 in DNA: TGTGCCTGGAGTCTTCAGGGGTACCCTGAAGCTTTCTTT. Encoded protein: CAWSLQGYPEAFF.

This chain links TRBV6-1 with TRBJ2-7, with D hard to call. Trimming removed 4 bases at V and 2 bases at J, with 15 bases between. The germline V gene has CDR1 MNHNS and CDR2 SASEGT. This CDR3 is built from 15 residues. CDR3 sequence: CASSVGSSDPYEQYF. As DNA, the CDR3 is TGTGCCAGCAGTGTGGGATCGAGTGACCCCTACGAGCAGTACTTC.

This rearrangement joins TRBV27 to TRBJ1-2, with D possibly TRBD1 on 6 matching bases. Germline CDR1 MNHEY, CDR2 SMNVEV (reference sequence). This CDR3 has 16 residues. V lost 5 bases and J lost 1, with 17 bases in between. CDR3 nucleotides: TGTGCCAGCAGTCAACAGGGCACAATCCATAACTATGGCTACACCTTC. Translating it yields CASSQQGTIHNYGYTF.

This rearrangement joins TRBV10-1 to TRBJ2-3, with 7 nucleotides matching TRBD2. Unmatched junction bases numbered 10, after V lost 10 bases and J lost 6 bases. CDR1 is WNHNN, CDR2 SYGVQD, per germline (reference sequence). The CDR3 sequence is 13 residues long. The DNA for the CDR3 is TGCGCCACCCGAGCGGGACTGGTTGATACGCAGTATTTT. Translating gives CATRAGLVDTQYF.